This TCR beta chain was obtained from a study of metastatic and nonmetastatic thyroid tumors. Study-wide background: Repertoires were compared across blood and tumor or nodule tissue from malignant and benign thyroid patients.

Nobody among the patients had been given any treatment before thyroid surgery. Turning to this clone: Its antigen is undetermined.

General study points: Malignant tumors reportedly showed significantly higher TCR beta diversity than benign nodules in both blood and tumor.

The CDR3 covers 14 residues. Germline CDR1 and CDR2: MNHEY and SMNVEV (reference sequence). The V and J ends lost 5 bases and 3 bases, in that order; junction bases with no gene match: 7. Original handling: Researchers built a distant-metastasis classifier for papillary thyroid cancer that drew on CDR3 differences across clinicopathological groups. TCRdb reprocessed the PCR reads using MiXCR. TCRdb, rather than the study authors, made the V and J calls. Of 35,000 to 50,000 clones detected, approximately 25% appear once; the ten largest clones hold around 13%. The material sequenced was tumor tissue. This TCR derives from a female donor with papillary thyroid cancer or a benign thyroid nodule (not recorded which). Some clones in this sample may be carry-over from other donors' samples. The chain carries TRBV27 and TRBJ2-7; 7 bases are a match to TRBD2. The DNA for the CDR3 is TGTGCCAGCAGTCTCGCCGGACTAGGCTACGAGCAGTACTTC. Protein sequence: CASSLAGLGYEQYF.